A single sample gave rise to the 7 T cell receptor beta chains below, sequenced in a study of T cell responses to AZD1222 COVID-19 vaccine. Only in-frame clones appear in the TCRdb table, and some are missing; sequencing was by immunoSEQ multiplex PCR. The sample carries 150,000 or so clones, about 90% recorded once. This specimen was peripheral blood, taken on day 0 of AZD1222 vaccination. These receptors all come from an adult in good health.

This chain connects TRBV15 to TRBJ2-3, with 9 bases matching TRBD2. V lost 3 bases and J lost 2; bases outside the gene matches: 6. This CDR3 comprises 16 residues. The germline V gene has CDR1 LNHNV and CDR2 YYDKDF (reference sequence). The DNA for the CDR3 is TGTGCCACCAGCAGCGAGACTAGCGGCTACACAGATACGCAGTATTTT. Translation gives CATSSETSGYTDTQYF.

The J gene is TRBJ1-4, the V gene TRBV30, with a possible D match to TRBD1 (5 bases). CDR3 length: 11 amino acids. The germline V and J ends were trimmed by 3 bases and 13 bases, with 12 bases remaining between them. Per the germline V gene, CDR1 is GTSNPN and CDR2 is SVGIG (reference sequence). Written as DNA, the CDR3 is TGTGCCTGGAGAGAAGGGGTCAGACTGTTTTTT. Its translation is CAWREGVRLFF. The full variable domain, rest sourced from reference TRBV30 and TRBJ1-4, is SQTIHQWPATLVQPVGSPLSLECTVEGTSNPNLYWYRQAAGRGLQLLFYSVGIGQISSEVPQNLSASRPQDRQFILSSKKLLLSDSGFYLCAWREGVRLFFGSGTQLSVL.

With respect to this clone: Other DNA sequences in the sample encode the same CDR3. The chain is built from TRBV19 and TRBJ2-7; D possibly matches TRBD1 or TRBD2 (6 bases each). CDR1 LNHDA and CDR2 SQIVND come from the germline V gene (reference sequence). V was shortened by 5 bases and J by 2 bases, with 13 bases between the two germline ends. The CDR3 runs 14 residues. This CDR3 reads CASSRGTWTYEQYF. CDR3 coding DNA: TGTGCCAGTAGTCGGGGGACATGGACCTACGAGCAGTACTTC.

This chain uses TRBV19 with TRBJ2-7, with TRBD1 as a possible D gene (6 bases). Germline V lookup: CDR1 LNHDA, CDR2 SQIVND (reference sequence). This CDR3 region has 13 residues. V dropped 6 bases and J dropped 5 bases, with 14 bases sitting between them. In nucleotides, the CDR3 is TGTGCCAGTAGGTTACAGGGAAGGGACGAGCAGTACTTC. Amino acids: CASRLQGRDEQYF.

The gene calls are TRBV7-6 and TRBJ1-1, with a weak D call TRBD1 (6 bases). Germline CDR1 is SGHVS and CDR2 is FNYEAQ. The CDR3 covers 16 residues. Trimming stripped 1 base from V and 1 base from J, with 13 bases between. The CDR3 nucleotides read TGTGCCAGCAGCTTAGGATCCGGGACACCGAACACTGAAGCTTTCTTT. Translated: CASSLGSGTPNTEAFF.

J is TRBJ1-6 and V is TRBV19, with 10 bases aligning to TRBD1. The length of the CDR3 is 14 residues. Germline V gene lookup returns CDR1 LNHDA and CDR2 SQIVND (reference sequence). The junction had 1 base not matched to a gene; V was cut back by 3 bases and J by 8 bases. The CDR3 protein is CASSMDRGDSPLHF. CDR3 nucleotides: TGTGCCAGTAGTATGGACAGGGGGGATTCACCCCTCCACTTT.

The genes are TRBV27 and TRBJ1-1; D gene ambiguous. Germline CDR1 and CDR2: MNHEY and SMNVEV (reference sequence). The V end lost 6 bases, the J end lost 11 bases, and 16 bases lay between the germline ends. The CDR3 has 12 residues. CDR3 residues: CASSYRGGGAFF. CDR3 DNA: TGTGCCAGCAGCTACAGAGGAGGAGGGGCTTTCTTT.